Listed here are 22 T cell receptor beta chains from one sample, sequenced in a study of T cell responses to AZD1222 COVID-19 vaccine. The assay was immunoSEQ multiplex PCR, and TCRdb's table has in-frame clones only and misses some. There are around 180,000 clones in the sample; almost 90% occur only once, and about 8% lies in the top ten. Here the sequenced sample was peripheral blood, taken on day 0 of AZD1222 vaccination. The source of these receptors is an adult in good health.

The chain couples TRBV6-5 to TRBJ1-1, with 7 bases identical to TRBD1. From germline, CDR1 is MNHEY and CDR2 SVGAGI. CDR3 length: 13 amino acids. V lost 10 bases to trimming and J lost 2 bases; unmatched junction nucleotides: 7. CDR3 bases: TGTGCCACCACCAGGGGGGGCAACACTGAAGCTTTCTTT. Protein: CATTRGGNTEAFF.

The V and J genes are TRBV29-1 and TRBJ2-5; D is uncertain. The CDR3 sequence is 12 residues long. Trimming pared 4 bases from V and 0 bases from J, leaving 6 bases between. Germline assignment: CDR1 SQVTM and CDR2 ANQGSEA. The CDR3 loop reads CSVGANQETQYF. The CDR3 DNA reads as TGCAGCGTTGGGGCAAACCAAGAGACCCAGTACTTC.

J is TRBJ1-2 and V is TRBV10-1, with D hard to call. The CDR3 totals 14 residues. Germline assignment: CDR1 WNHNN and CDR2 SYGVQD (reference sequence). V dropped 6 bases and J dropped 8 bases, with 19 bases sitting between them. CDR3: CASSETQPSMGYTF. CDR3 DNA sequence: TGCGCCAGCAGCGAGACCCAGCCTTCTATGGGCTACACCTTC.

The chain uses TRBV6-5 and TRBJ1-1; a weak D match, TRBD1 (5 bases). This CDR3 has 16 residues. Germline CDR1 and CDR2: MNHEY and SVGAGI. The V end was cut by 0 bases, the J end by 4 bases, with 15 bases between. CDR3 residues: CASSYSNGERGTEAFF. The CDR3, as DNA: TGTGCCAGCAGTTACTCGAACGGGGAGAGGGGCACTGAAGCTTTCTTT.

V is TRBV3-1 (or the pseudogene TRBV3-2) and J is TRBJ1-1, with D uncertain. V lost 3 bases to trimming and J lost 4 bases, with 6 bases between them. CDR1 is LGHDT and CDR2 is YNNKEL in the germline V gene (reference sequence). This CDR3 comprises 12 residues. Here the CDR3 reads CASSHWGTEAFF. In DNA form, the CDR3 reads TGTGCCAGCAGCCATTGGGGCACTGAAGCTTTCTTT.

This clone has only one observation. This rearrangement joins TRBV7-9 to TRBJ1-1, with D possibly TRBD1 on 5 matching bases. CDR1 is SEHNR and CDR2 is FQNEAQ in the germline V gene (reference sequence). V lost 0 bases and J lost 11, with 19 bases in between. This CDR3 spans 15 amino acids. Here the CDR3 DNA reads TGTGCCAGCAGCTTAGCTGGCGGGGCCCGGGAGATGGCTTTCTTT. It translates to CASSLAGGAREMAFF.

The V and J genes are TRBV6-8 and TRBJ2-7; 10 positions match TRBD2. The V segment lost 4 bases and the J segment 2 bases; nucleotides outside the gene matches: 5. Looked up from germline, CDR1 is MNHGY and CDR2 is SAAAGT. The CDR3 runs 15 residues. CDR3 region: CASSFLAGEPYEQYF. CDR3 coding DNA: TGTGCCAGCAGTTTTCTAGCGGGGGAACCCTACGAGCAGTACTTC.

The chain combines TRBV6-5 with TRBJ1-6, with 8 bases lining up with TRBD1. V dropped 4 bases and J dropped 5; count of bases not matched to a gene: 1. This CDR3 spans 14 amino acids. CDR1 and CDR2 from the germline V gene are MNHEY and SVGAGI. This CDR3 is CASSLTGDNSPLHF. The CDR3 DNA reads TGTGCCAGCAGTTTGACAGGGGATAATTCACCCCTCCACTTT.

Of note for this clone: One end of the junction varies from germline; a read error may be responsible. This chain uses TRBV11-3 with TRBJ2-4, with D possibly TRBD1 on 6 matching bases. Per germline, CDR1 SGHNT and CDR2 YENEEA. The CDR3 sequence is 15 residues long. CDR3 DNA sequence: TGTGCCAGCAGCCTAGACGGACAGCCTCAAAACATTCAGTACTTC. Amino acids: CASSLDGQPQNIQYF.

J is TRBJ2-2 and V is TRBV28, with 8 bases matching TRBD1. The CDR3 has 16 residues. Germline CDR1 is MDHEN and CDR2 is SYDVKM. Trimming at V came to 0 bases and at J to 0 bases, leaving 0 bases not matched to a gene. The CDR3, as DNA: TGTGCCAGCAGTTTATGGACAGGGGCGAACACCGGGGAGCTGTTTTTT. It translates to CASSLWTGANTGELFF.

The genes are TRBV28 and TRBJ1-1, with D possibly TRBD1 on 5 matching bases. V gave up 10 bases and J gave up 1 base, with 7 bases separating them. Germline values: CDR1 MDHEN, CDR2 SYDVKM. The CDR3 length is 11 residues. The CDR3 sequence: CAIRANTEAFF. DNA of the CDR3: TGTGCCATCAGGGCGAACACTGAAGCTTTCTTT.

The CDR3 loop is CASSRTGTNYGYTF. The DNA for the CDR3 is TGTGCCAGTAGTAGGACAGGTACAAACTATGGCTACACCTTC. This chain links TRBV19 with TRBJ1-2; 7 nucleotides line up with TRBD1. The length of the CDR3 is 14 residues. The germline V gene has CDR1 LNHDA and CDR2 SQIVND (reference sequence). Trimming removed 4 bases from V and 2 bases from J; junction bases left unmatched: 4. Full variable domain (outside the CDR3, taken from reference TRBV19 and TRBJ1-2): DGGITQSPKYLFRKEGQNVTLSCEQNLNHDAMYWYRQDPGQGLRLIYYSQIVNDFQKGDIAEGYSVSREKKESFPLTVTSAQKNPTAFYLCASSRTGTNYGYTFGSGTRLTVV.

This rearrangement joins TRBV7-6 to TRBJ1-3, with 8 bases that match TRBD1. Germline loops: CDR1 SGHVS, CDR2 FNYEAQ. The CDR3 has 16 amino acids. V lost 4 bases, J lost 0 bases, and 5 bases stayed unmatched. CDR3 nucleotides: TGTGCCAGCAGCTCCGGACAGGGCCTCTCTGGAAACACCATATATTTT. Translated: CASSSGQGLSGNTIYF.

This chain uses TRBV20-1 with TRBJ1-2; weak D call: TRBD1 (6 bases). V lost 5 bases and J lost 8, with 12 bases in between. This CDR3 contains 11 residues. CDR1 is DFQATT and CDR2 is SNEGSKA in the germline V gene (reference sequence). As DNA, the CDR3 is TGCAGTGCTTTAAAGGGGGAAGGCTACACCTTC. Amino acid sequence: CSALKGEGYTF.

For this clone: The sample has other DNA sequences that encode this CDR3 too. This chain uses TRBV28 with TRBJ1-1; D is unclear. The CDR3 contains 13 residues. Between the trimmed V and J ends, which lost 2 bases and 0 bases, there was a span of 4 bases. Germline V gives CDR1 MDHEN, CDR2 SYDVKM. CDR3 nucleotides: TGTGCCAGCAGTTTAGGTGTGAACACTGAAGCTTTCTTT. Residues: CASSLGVNTEAFF.

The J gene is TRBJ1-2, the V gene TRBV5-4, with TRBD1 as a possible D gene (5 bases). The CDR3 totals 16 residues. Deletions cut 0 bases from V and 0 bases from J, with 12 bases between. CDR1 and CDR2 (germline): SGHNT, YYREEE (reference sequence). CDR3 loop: CASSLAGGRPNYGYTF. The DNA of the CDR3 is TGTGCCAGCAGCTTGGCCGGGGGGAGGCCTAACTATGGCTACACCTTC.

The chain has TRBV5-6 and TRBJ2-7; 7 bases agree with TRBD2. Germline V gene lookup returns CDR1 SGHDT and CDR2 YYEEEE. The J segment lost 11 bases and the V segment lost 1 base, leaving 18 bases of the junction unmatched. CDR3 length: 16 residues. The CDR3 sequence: CASSLFVRTSGWVEYF. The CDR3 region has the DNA TGTGCCAGCAGCTTGTTTGTTCGGACTAGTGGTTGGGTGGAGTACTTC.

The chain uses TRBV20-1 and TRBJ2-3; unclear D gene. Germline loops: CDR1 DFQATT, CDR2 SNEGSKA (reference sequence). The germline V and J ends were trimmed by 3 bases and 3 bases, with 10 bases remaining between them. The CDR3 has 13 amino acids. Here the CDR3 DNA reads TGCAGTGCTAGTGCGTGGGGTACAGATACGCAGTATTTT. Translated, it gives CSASAWGTDTQYF.

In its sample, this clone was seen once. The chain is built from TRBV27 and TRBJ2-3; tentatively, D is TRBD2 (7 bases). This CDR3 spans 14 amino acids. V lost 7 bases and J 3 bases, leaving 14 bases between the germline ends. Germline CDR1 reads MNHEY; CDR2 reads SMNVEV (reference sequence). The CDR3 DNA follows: TGTGCCAGCACCCTGGGGGGGGCTACAGATACGCAGTATTTT. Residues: CASTLGGATDTQYF.

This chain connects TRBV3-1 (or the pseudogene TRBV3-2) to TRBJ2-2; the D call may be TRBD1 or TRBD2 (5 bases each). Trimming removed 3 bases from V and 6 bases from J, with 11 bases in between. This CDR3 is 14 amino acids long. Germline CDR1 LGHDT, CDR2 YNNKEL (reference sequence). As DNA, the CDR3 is TGTGCCAGCAGCCAGGGGGTAACCCCCGGGGAGCTGTTTTTT. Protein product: CASSQGVTPGELFF.

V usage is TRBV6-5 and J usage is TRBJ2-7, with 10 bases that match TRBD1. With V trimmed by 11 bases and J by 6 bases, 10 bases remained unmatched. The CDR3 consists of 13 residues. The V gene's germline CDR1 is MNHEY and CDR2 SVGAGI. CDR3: CAATGTGDGEQYF. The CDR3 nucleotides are TGTGCCGCTACCGGGACAGGGGATGGCGAGCAGTACTTC.

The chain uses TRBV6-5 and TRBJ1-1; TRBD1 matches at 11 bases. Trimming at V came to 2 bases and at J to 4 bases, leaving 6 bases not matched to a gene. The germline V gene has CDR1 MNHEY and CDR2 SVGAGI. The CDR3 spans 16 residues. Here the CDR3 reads CASSYTLGQGATEAFF. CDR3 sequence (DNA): TGTGCCAGCAGTTACACCCTAGGACAGGGGGCCACTGAAGCTTTCTTT.